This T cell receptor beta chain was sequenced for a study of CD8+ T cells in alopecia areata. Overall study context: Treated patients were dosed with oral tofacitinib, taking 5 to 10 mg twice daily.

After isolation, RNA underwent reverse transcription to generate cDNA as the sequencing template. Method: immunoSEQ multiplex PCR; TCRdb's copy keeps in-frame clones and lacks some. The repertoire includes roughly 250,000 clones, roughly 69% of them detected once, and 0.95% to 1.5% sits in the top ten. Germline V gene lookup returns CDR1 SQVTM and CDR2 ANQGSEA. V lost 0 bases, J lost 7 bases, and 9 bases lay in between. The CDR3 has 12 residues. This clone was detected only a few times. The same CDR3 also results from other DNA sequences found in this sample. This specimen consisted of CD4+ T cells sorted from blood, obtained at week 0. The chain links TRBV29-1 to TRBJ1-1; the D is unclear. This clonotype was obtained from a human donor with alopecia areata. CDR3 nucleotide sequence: TGCAGCGTTGAAGATCCAGGCAGTGAAGCTTTCTTT. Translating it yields CSVEDPGSEAFF.